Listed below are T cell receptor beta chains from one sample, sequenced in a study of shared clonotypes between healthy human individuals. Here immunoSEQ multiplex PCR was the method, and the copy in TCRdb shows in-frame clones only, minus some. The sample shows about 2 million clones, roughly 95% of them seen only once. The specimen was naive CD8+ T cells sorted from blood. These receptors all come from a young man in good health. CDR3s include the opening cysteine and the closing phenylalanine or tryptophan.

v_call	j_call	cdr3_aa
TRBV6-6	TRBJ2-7	CASSYGRDLYEQYF
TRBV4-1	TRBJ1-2	CASSGQTRGYTF
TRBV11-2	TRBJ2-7	CASRLPPGGGTIYEQYF
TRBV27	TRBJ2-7	CASSFGPAYEQYF
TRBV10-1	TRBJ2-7	CASSDQPSNYEQYF
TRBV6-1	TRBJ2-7	CASSELRGDTYEQYF
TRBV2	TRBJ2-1	CASSWITTGGPGNEQFF
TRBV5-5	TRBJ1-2	CASSLLGGGGYGYTF
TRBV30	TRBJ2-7	CAWTRGLAGGPHF
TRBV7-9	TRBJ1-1	CASSSTAMNTEAFF
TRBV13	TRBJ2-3	CASSPNLADQGGKEADTQYF
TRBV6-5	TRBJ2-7	CASSYSSGPYEQYF
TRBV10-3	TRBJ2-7	CAISPGRSSYEQYF
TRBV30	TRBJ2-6	CAWSVGHPERAFSGANVLTF
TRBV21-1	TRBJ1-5	CASSKVVGQGCQPQHF
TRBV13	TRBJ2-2	CASSLGGTGELFF
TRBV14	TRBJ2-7	CASSQAPPGALSYEQYF
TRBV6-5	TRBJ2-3	CASSYLLAPDTQYF
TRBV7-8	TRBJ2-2	CASSLAGQGGAGELFF
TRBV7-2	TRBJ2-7	CASSFSRTSGSDEQYF
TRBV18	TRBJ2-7	CASSPGQNFSYEQYF
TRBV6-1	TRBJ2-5	CASSEDWAQETQYF
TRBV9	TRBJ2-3	CASSVGDTQYF
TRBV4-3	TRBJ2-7	CASSPGQGGSYEQYF
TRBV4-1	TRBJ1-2	CASSQSSFNYGYTF
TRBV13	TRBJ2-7	CASSLDRGGQGFYEQYF
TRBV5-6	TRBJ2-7	CASSLAGVKYEQYF
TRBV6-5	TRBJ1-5	CASSYGEGQPQHF
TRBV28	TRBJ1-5	CASSRGASNQPQHF
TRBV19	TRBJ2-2	CASSLTDTGELFF
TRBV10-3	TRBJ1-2	CAINQPGQYLYGYTF
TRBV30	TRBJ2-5	CAWRDRGQETQYF
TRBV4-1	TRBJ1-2	CASSHLSGAYGYTF
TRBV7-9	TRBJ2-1	CASSSTRGSSYNEQFF
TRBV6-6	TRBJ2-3	CASTDMGVSTDTQYF
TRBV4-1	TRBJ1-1	CASSQEGPSEAFF
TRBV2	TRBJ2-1	CASSKPGLAAPLVDEQFF
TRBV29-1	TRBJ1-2	CSVEDPGYGYTF
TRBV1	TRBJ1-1	CTSSVATHICTEAFF
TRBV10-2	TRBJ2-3	CASTPSGDTQYF
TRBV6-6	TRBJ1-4	CASSTPTGVNEKLFF
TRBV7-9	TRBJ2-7	CASSGTTDYEQYF
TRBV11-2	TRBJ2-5	CASSDKLRLAGEETQYF
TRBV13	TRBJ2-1	CASSLGLAGGNNEQFF
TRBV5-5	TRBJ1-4	CASSIWDREKLFF
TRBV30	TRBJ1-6	CAWSMYNSPLHF
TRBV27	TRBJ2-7	CASTRAPGTAVYEQYF
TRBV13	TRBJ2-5	CASSSGSYQETQYF
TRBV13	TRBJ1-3	CASSFSTASGNTIYF
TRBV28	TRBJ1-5	CASSPRGVSSNQPQHF
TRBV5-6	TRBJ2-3	CASSWWGDTQYF
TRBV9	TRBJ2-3	CASSVSWDSPDQDTQYF
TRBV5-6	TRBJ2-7	CASSLPGTYEQYF
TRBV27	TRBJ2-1	CASSPIPQGTEQFF
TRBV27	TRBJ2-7	CASSSGPFSSYEQYF